These 14 T cell receptor beta chains came from one sample sequenced in a study of blood T cell repertoires in COVID-19. Generated by immunoSEQ multiplex PCR, the TCRdb table keeps only in-frame clones and is missing some. The sample holds about 220,000 clones, about 81% seen once. The sequencing input was peripheral blood. The receptors derive from a woman aged 70 to 79 with COVID-19, enrolled during active disease.

The chain recombines TRBV5-1 with TRBJ2-1; the match to TRBD2 covers 11 bases. The CDR3 spans 13 residues. Germline CDR1 SGHRS, CDR2 YFSETQ. Germline trimming cut 3 bases from V and 8 bases from J; bases unmatched to any gene: 1. The CDR3 DNA is TGCGCCAGCAGCTATAGCGGGAGGGATGAGCAGTTCTTC. Translating it yields CASSYSGRDEQFF.

The chain couples TRBV6-1 to TRBJ2-3, with TRBD1 identical over 8 bases. The CDR3 length is 13 residues. Germline assignment: CDR1 MNHNS and CDR2 SASEGT. V was clipped by 7 bases and J by 1 base; unmatched bases: 1. CDR3 nucleotides: TGTGCCAGCAAGACAGGGGGCACAGATACGCAGTATTTT. Protein product: CASKTGGTDTQYF.

This chain joins TRBV28 and TRBJ1-2; D might be TRBD1 (5 bases). Germline CDR1 MDHEN, CDR2 SYDVKM. This CDR3 is built from 14 residues. V lost 4 bases to trimming and J lost 4 bases, with 13 bases between them. CDR3 residues: CASSSGGGPYGYTF. The CDR3 nucleotides are TGTGCCAGCAGTTCCGGGGGGGGTCCCTATGGCTACACCTTC.

This clone was detected only a few times. In the same sample, other DNA sequences code for this CDR3. The rearrangement joins TRBV10-3 to TRBJ1-1; TRBD1 aligns across 8 bases. The germline CDR1 and CDR2 sequences are ENHRY and SYGVKD. This CDR3 has 14 amino acids. Unmatched junction bases numbered 7, after V lost 6 bases and J lost 4 bases. CDR3 nucleotides: TGTGCCATCAGCCTAGACAGGGGAGGCACTGAAGCTTTCTTT. Protein sequence: CAISLDRGGTEAFF.

This chain links TRBV5-1 with TRBJ2-1; 8 bases are a match to TRBD2. V lost 4 bases and J lost 7; bases outside the gene matches: 13. Germline-derived CDR1 and CDR2 are SGHRS and YFSETQ. The CDR3 length is 16 residues. The CDR3 region has the DNA TGCGCCAGCAGCGGCGGCACCGGGACTAGGTCAAATGAGCAGTTCTTC. Residues: CASSGGTGTRSNEQFF.

This sequence joins TRBV4-3 and TRBJ1-2; D uncertain. Germline CDR1 and CDR2: LGHNA and YSLEER. V lost 1 base and J 4 bases, leaving 10 bases between the germline ends. CDR3 size: 14 residues. The CDR3 nucleotides read TGCGCCAGCAGCCAAGTGGTAGCAAGCTATGGCTACACCTTC. Protein sequence: CASSQVVASYGYTF.

This chain connects TRBV24-1 to TRBJ2-3; the D gene is possibly TRBD1 (6 bases). V shed 4 bases and J shed 0 bases, with 19 bases lying between them. The V gene's germline CDR1 is KGHDR and CDR2 SFDVKD. CDR3 size: 18 residues. Written as DNA, the CDR3 is TGTGCCACCAGTGACCGATGGGGGCGCAGGGAGAGCACAGATACGCAGTATTTT. This gives the protein CATSDRWGRRESTDTQYF.

The chain combines TRBV6-6 with TRBJ2-7; the D gene is possibly TRBD1 (7 bases). V was clipped by 8 bases and J by 6 bases, with 23 bases between them. The CDR3 loop spans 15 amino acids. Germline CDR1 and CDR2: MNHNY and SVGAGI (reference sequence). Here the CDR3 DNA reads TGTGCCAGCCGCGGGACTGGGCAGGGGGTGTCCGAGCAGTACTTC. It is translated as CASRGTGQGVSEQYF.

The CDR3 region has the DNA TGTGCCAGCGGGGTCAAGCTGGACAGGTTTGCTCCCACTGAAGCTTTCTTT. Translation: CASGVKLDRFAPTEAFF. The chain employs TRBV21-1 and TRBJ1-1; the DNA was not compared with TRBD1, the D call given in the table. TRBV21-1 counts as a pseudogene. The CDR3 spans 17 residues.

DNA for the CDR3: TGCGCCAGCAGCAGAGGACAGGGTGTTTACGAGCAGTACTTC. It yields the protein CASSRGQGVYEQYF. The chain is built from TRBV5-1 and TRBJ2-7, with 8 bases aligning to TRBD1. Germline CDR1 is SGHRS and CDR2 is YFSETQ. V dropped 4 bases and J dropped 4; count of bases not matched to a gene: 7. The CDR3 length is 14 residues.

The chain joins TRBV19 to TRBJ1-2, with 10 bases fitting TRBD1. V shed 3 bases, J shed 4 bases, and the junction held 8 bases outside the gene matches. The CDR3 loop spans 16 amino acids. The germline CDR1 and CDR2 sequences are LNHDA and SQIVND (reference sequence). This CDR3 is CASSILPGQGPYGYTF. For the CDR3, the DNA is TGTGCCAGTAGTATCTTACCGGGACAGGGGCCCTATGGCTACACCTTC.

This clone came up once. The V and J genes are TRBV9 and TRBJ2-5; possible D gene TRBD1, 6 bases. The CDR3 runs to 15 residues. Germline-derived CDR1 and CDR2 are SGDLS and YYNGEE. The germline V and J ends were trimmed by 1 base and 8 bases, with 18 bases remaining between them. The CDR3 nucleotides are TGTGCCAGCAGCGTATTGGACAGATCCGGAGAAACCCAGTACTTC. This codes for CASSVLDRSGETQYF.

CDR3 amino acids: CASSRQQGVGDTQYF. The CDR3 coding sequence is TGTGCCAGCAGCCGCCAACAGGGGGTGGGAGATACGCAGTATTTT. The V call is TRBV7-3, the J call TRBJ2-3, with TRBD1 identical over 8 bases. V shed 5 bases and J 5 bases; nucleotides not matched to a gene: 9. In germline, CDR1 is SGHTA, CDR2 FQGTGA. The CDR3 is 15 amino acids.

The V and J genes are TRBV7-8 and TRBJ2-7; 10 nucleotides match TRBD2. Trimming took 5 bases from V and 0 from J; bases not matched to a gene: 4. There are 15 residues in the CDR3. Germline V gives CDR1 SGHVS, CDR2 FQNEAQ. CDR3 region: CASSQGLANSYEQYF. In DNA form, the CDR3 reads TGTGCCAGCAGCCAGGGACTAGCGAACTCCTACGAGCAGTACTTC.